This entry describes one T cell receptor (beta chain). The antigen it binds to is not known. Per-base quality was not reported, and no clone a single base away is much larger than it. The germline V and J ends show losses of 5 bases and 6 bases respectively, and no gene match explains 5 bases of the junction. The germline V gene (reference sequence) provides CDR1 LNHDA and CDR2 SQIVND. The CDR3 contains 16 residues, cysteine and phenylalanine counted. The only DNA kept is the CDR3, 48 bases in frame from the first base. TCRbeta CDR3 regions were amplified from genomic DNA using the immunoSEQ Assay, a bias-controlled multiplex PCR. The paper's data handling went like this. The number of nucleated cells in each sample was estimated from the amplification of reference gene primers within the assay. Sequence reads were collapsed and filtered to measure the absolute abundance of every unique TCRbeta CDR3 rearrangement. For each sample, productive Simpson clonality was calculated as the square root of Simpson's diversity index over productive rearrangements. Held by TCRdb, this immuneACCESS table contains in-frame sequences only and omits some clones. Under half of the omission traces to an unresolved V gene where checked; the cause of the rest is unknown. V, J and clone size are those of that table, while D and trimming were read from the DNA. This sample lists 200,000 to 300,000 clones; more than 75% were detected once. Over 4% of the sample comes from the top ten.

The sample originates from a study of blood T cell repertoires in COVID-19 (dated by TCRdb to the early 2020s). In terms of the full investigation: Samples covering the acute and convalescent phases of COVID-19 were provided by collaborators in the United States, Italy and Spain. The material from the prospective study consisted of cDNA or gDNA derived from T cells, B-cell-depleted T cells, or PBMCs. The dataset comprised deeply sampled blood TCRbeta repertoires from subjects exposed to, actively infected with, or recovered from COVID-19. The repertoires were released in a freely available public database meant as a resource for research on the immune response to SARS-CoV-2. The samples were drawn from two sources: the first 160 participants of the ongoing ImmuneRACE study, and over 950 subjects contributed by 6 global collaborators. A de-identified subject ID, COVID-19 status, age in years and sex were almost always included in the sample metadata. Where available, HLA class I and class II types were taken from metadata supplied by the sample provider and were not determined by assay-based typing.

One collaborating source in Seattle enrolled patients during active infection and followed them longitudinally through the course of disease. Each collaborating institution followed its own protocols to collect whole blood in K2EDTA tubes. For TCRbeta analysis, collaborators shipped samples in one of three forms: frozen whole blood, isolated PBMCs, or DNA extracted from either of those sample types. Broad study findings and their caveats: The quantity of clinical and demographic metadata differed by source and by participant and was supplied without curation.

The TCR was taken from a woman aged 55-75 years with COVID-19, enrolled during active disease. The sample comprised peripheral blood. Recombination joined TRBV19 with TRBJ2-1; 15 of the junction bases match TRBD2. The DNA is as follows: TGTGCCAGTAGTCCGCGGGGACTAGCGGGAGGCAATGAGCAGTTCTTC. This gives the protein CASSPRGLAGGNEQFF.